These 16 T cell receptor beta chains were sequenced from one sample in a study of vaccination and CD4 T cells after COVID-19. For these receptors, no antigen is known. As for treatment: roughly ten-day PBMC culture with coronavirus spike peptide pools or control peptides (ViraFEST assay). An Oncomine TCR Beta short-read assay was used to sequence the DNA from cultured CD4+ T cells. TCRdb called the PCR reads again in MiXCR, with one record for every CDR3 protein. The repertoire holds 13,000 to 15,000 distinct CDR3 sequences, 50% to 65% seen once, with roughly a tenth in the top ten. This specimen was CD4+ T cells from blood, cultured in vitro, taken before SARS-CoV-2 vaccination. The receptor source for this set is a human donor who had recovered from COVID-19.

This clonotype was detected only a few times. The J gene is TRBJ1-6, the V gene TRBV7-9; D gene ambiguous. The CDR3 is 15 amino acids. Germline V gene sequence: CDR1 SEHNR, CDR2 FQNEAQ (reference sequence). With 6 bases removed from V and 0 bases from J, the gap between germline ends came to 9 bases. DNA of the CDR3: TGTGCCAGCAGTGGGGAGAGCTCCTATAATTCACCCCTCCACTTT. Translating gives CASSGESSYNSPLHF. Full variable domain (missing parts from reference TRBV7-9 and TRBJ1-6): DTGVSQNPRHKITKRGQNVTFRCDPISEHNRLYWYRQTLGQGPEFLTYFQNEAQLEKSRLLSDRFSAERPKGSFSTLEIQRTEQGDSAMYLCASSGESSYNSPLHFGNGTRLTVT.

This sequence joins TRBV20-1 and TRBJ2-5, with D possibly being TRBD1 or TRBD2 (5 bases each). Germline lookup yields CDR1 DFQATT and CDR2 SNEGSKA (reference sequence). Trimming shortened V by 6 bases and J by 5 bases, and 16 bases separated the two germline ends. The CDR3 spans 13 residues. This chain's CDR3 is CSARDGTTETQYF. CDR3 coding DNA: TGCAGTGCCCGGGACGGCACCACGGAGACCCAGTACTTC.

The chain has TRBV24-1 and TRBJ1-2, with D unresolved. The V gene lost 6 bases and the J gene lost 8 bases, with 21 bases spanning the gap. CDR3 length: 15 residues. From germline, CDR1 is KGHDR and CDR2 SFDVKD. Written as DNA, the CDR3 is TGTGCCACCAGTTTCGGCTCACCTCAAAAAGGCGGCTACACCTTC. Its translation is CATSFGSPQKGGYTF.

The gene calls are TRBV20-1 and TRBJ1-1; D call uncertain. The CDR3 totals 14 residues. V shed 2 bases and J shed 0 bases, with 10 bases lying between them. The germline V gene encodes CDR1 DFQATT and CDR2 SNEGSKA (reference sequence). CDR3 sequence: CSARFTWVNTEAFF. Written as DNA, the CDR3 is TGCAGTGCTAGATTTACGTGGGTGAACACTGAAGCTTTCTTT.

The chain joins TRBV6-1 to TRBJ2-2, with D perhaps matching TRBD1 (5 bases). V shed 6 bases and J shed 0 bases, with 8 bases lying between them. The CDR3 has 14 amino acids. Germline lookup yields CDR1 MNHNS and CDR2 SASEGT. The CDR3 nucleotides are TGTGCCAGCAGGGACACCGCGAACACCGGGGAGCTGTTTTTT. Its translation: CASRDTANTGELFF.

The genes are TRBV7-2 and TRBJ2-5; D unclear. The CDR3 runs 12 residues. The V gene's germline CDR1 is SGHTA and CDR2 FQGNSA. Trimming pared 0 bases from V and 5 bases from J, leaving 4 bases between. CDR3 in DNA: TGTGCCAGCAGCTTAGCGCTGGAGACCCAGTACTTC. Encoded protein: CASSLALETQYF.

This clonotype was counted only a few times. This sequence joins TRBV7-9 and TRBJ2-4; either TRBD1 or TRBD2 may fit D (5 bases each). CDR3 length equals 18 residues. Germline V gene data show CDR1 as SEHNR and CDR2 as FQNEAQ (reference sequence). V lost 5 bases to trimming and J lost 3 bases, with 23 bases between them. The CDR3 is CASSNRQRGELGKNIQYF. CDR3 in DNA: TGTGCCAGCAGCAACCGGCAAAGAGGGGAATTGGGCAAAAACATTCAGTACTTC.

This clonotype occurred a few times. The rearrangement uses TRBV28 and TRBJ1-6; no firm D call. Germline V gives CDR1 MDHEN, CDR2 SYDVKM. With 3 bases removed from V and 6 bases from J, the gap between germline ends came to 9 bases. The CDR3 spans 14 residues. The CDR3 protein is CASSLGTSNSPLHF. CDR3 sequence (DNA): TGTGCCAGCAGTTTGGGCACCAGTAATTCACCCCTCCACTTT.

The chain links TRBV6-1 to TRBJ1-1; possibly TRBD1 for D (5 bases). Germline CDR1 and CDR2: MNHNS and SASEGT. There are 13 residues in the CDR3. V was trimmed by 6 bases and J by 1 base, leaving 9 bases between them. CDR3 bases: TGTGCCAGCAGGGAGACAGCGAACACTGAAGCTTTCTTT. This sequence encodes CASRETANTEAFF.

This clonotype was picked up a small number of times. This chain joins TRBV6-1 and TRBJ1-1; D unresolved. Germline assignment: CDR1 MNHNS and CDR2 SASEGT. This CDR3 contains 13 residues. The V and J ends lost 10 bases and 0 bases respectively, with 12 bases between them. The CDR3 bases are TGTGCCACCTATTGGACCCTGAACACTGAAGCTTTCTTT. Its translation is CATYWTLNTEAFF.

This clonotype was detected a few times. The chain carries TRBV6-1 and TRBJ1-5; D possibly corresponds to TRBD1 (5 bases). The CDR3 is made up of 13 amino acids. CDR1 and CDR2 (germline): MNHNS, SASEGT. The V end lost 10 bases, the J end lost 7 bases, and 17 bases lay between the germline ends. The CDR3, as DNA: TGTGCCACACTCCAGGGTCTCGGGCAGCCCCAGCATTTT. This gives the protein CATLQGLGQPQHF.

CDR3 bases: TGTGCCACCAGCAGAGATGGAGGGCGGGGAGAGACCCAGTACTTC. Protein sequence: CATSRDGGRGETQYF. This chain connects TRBV15 to TRBJ2-5; tentatively, D is TRBD2 (6 bases). The CDR3 is made up of 15 amino acids. V was clipped by 0 bases and J by 4 bases, with 12 bases between them. Germline CDR1 LNHNV, CDR2 YYDKDF (reference sequence).

Only a few counts were recorded for this clonotype. The rearrangement uses TRBV25-1 and TRBJ2-7; 8 nucleotides line up with TRBD1. The V segment lost 8 bases and the J segment 3 bases; nucleotides outside the gene matches: 12. The CDR3 is 15 amino acids. CDR1 and CDR2 from the germline V gene are MGHDK and SYGVNS. DNA for the CDR3: TGTGCCAGCTCAGCCGGAAACAGGGGGGACTACGAGCAGTACTTC. This gives the protein CASSAGNRGDYEQYF.

The chain recombines TRBV28 with TRBJ2-3; no reliable D call. The CDR3 is 13 residues long. Germline assignment: CDR1 MDHEN and CDR2 SYDVKM. This chain's CDR3 is CGVSRPLTDTQYF. For the CDR3, the DNA is TGTGGGGTTAGCCGACCACTCACAGATACGCAGTATTTT.

V and J are TRBV27 and TRBJ2-7, with D uncertain. Trimming shortened V by 5 bases and J by 3 bases, and 23 bases separated the two germline ends. The germline V gene has CDR1 MNHEY and CDR2 SMNVEV (reference sequence). The CDR3 contains 17 residues. CDR3 DNA sequence: TGTGCCAGCAGTCTAACCCCAGACGTAGGACGGAGCTACGAGCAGTACTTC. Amino acids: CASSLTPDVGRSYEQYF.

This clonotype was detected once. The genes are TRBV19 and TRBJ2-5, with 7 bases lining up with TRBD2. J lost 3 bases, V lost 3 bases, and 7 bases had no gene match. The CDR3 has 15 amino acids. Germline loops: CDR1 LNHDA, CDR2 SQIVND (reference sequence). CDR3 amino acids: CASSMEAGRKETQYF. Written as DNA, the CDR3 is TGTGCCAGTAGTATGGAAGCGGGAAGGAAAGAGACCCAGTACTTC.